The 6 T cell receptor beta chains reported below all come from one sample, sequenced in a study of cytomegalovirus exposure and HLA in healthy donors. In the PCR, 60 Vbeta and 13 Jbeta primers were used. Repertoires were generated with immunoSEQ multiplex PCR, while TCRdb's copy carries only in-frame clones and drops some. This sample has approximately 150,000 clones, with around 86% found just once. Sequencing was done on a sample of PBMCs. The source of these receptors is a male donor in good health and CMV-seronegative.

The chain is built from TRBV5-1 and TRBJ1-1, with D possibly matching TRBD1 (6 bases). The CDR3 length is 15 residues. Germline lookup yields CDR1 SGHRS and CDR2 YFSETQ. V lost 3 bases and J lost 0, with 12 bases in between. Here the CDR3 reads CASSWQGQMNTEAFF. The DNA for the CDR3 is TGCGCCAGCAGCTGGCAGGGGCAAATGAACACTGAAGCTTTCTTT.

This clone was observed a single time. This chain links TRBV2 with TRBJ1-2; D not resolved. Germline V gene sequence: CDR1 SNHLY, CDR2 FYNNEI. The V end was cut by 0 bases, the J end by 13 bases, with 12 bases between. There are 12 residues in the CDR3. The CDR3 bases are TGTGCCAGCAGTGAAGCGCGTCGACTCCGCACCTTC. Its protein product is CASSEARRLRTF.

In DNA form, the CDR3 reads TGTGCCACCAGCAAAACAGATCAGCCCCAGCATTTT. It encodes CATSKTDQPQHF. The gene calls are TRBV15 and TRBJ1-5; D uncertain. V was shortened by 4 bases and J by 5 bases, with 6 bases between the two germline ends. Germline V gene lookup returns CDR1 LNHNV and CDR2 YYDKDF (reference sequence). The CDR3 is 12 amino acids.

This clone has just a few counts. This chain uses TRBV5-1 with TRBJ1-5; no clear D. V was shortened by 4 bases and J by 5 bases, with 13 bases between the two germline ends. CDR3 length: 14 residues. CDR1 and CDR2 (germline): SGHRS, YFSETQ. The CDR3 loop is CASSPDGVDQPQHF. DNA for the CDR3: TGCGCCAGCAGCCCCGACGGGGTGGATCAGCCCCAGCATTTT.

The chain employs TRBV13 and TRBJ1-6; TRBD1 matches 7 bases. J lost 6 bases, V lost 1 base, and 6 bases had no gene match. Per the germline V gene, CDR1 is PRHDT and CDR2 is FYEKMQ (reference sequence). The CDR3 runs 16 residues. This chain's CDR3 is CASSLAAGQLNSPLHF. CDR3 DNA: TGTGCCAGCAGCTTAGCCGCGGGACAGCTTAATTCACCCCTCCACTTT.

This chain uses TRBV25-1 with TRBJ1-4; 8 nucleotides align to TRBD1. This CDR3 has 14 amino acids. Looked up from germline, CDR1 is MGHDK and CDR2 is SYGVNS. J lost 6 bases, V lost 4 bases, and 4 bases had no gene match. The CDR3 here is CASSVQGGDEKLFF. As DNA, the CDR3 is TGTGCCAGCAGTGTACAGGGGGGAGATGAAAAACTGTTTTTT.